This record covers a single T cell receptor beta chain. The antigen remains undetermined. A junction boundary mismatches the germline segment, possibly from a read error. CDR1 is SGHTA and CDR2 is FQGNSA in the germline V gene. The CDR3 length is 12 residues. These data belong to a study of CD8+CD57+ T cells in acquired aplastic anemia. For the study at large: Sorted CD4+ and CD8+ cell DNA averaged 3.2 ug. Study-level results: A significant difference in CD8+ Simpson's diversity between patients and controls was not found.

CDR3 and TCR beta VDJ profiling relied on a genomic DNA template. In TCRdb, the reads were re-called with MiXCR into one record per CDR3 protein. Of some 410,000 distinct CDR3 sequences in the sample, about two thirds were seen once. What was sequenced was sorted CD4+, CD8+, or CD8+CD57+ T cells (not recorded which) from PBMCs. The receptor comes from a human donor in good health, serving as a control. This chain uses TRBV7-2 with TRBJ1-4; maybe TRBD1 (5 bases). In nucleotides, the CDR3 is TGTGCTAGGGCGGGGGACGTTGAAACACTGTTTTTT. Its protein is CARAGDVETLFF.